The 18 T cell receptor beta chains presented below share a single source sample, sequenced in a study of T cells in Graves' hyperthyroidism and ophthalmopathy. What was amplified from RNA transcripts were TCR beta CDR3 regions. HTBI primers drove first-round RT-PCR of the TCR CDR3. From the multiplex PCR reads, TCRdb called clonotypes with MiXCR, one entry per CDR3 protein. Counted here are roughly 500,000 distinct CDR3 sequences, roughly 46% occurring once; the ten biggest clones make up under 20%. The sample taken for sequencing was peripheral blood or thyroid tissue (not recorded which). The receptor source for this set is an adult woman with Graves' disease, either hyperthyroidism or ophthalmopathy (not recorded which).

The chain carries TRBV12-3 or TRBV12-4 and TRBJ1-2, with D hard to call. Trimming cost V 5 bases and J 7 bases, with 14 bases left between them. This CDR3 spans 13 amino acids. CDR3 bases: TGTGCCAGCAGTAAGGAGGGTCGTTCTGGCTACACCTTC. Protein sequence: CASSKEGRSGYTF.

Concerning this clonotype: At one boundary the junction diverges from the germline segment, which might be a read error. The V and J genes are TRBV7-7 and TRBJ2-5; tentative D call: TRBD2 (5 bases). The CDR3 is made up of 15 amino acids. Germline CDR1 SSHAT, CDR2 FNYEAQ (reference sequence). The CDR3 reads CASSLGLAKTETQYF. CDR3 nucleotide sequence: TGTGCTAGCAGCTTGGGCCTAGCAAAAACAGAGACCCAGTACTTC.

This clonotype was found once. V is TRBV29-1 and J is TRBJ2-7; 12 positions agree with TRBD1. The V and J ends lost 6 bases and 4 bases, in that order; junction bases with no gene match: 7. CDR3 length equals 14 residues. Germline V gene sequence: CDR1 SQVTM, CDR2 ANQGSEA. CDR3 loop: CSVKGGQGAYEQYF. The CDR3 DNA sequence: TGCAGCGTCAAAGGGGGACAGGGGGCTTACGAGCAGTACTTC.

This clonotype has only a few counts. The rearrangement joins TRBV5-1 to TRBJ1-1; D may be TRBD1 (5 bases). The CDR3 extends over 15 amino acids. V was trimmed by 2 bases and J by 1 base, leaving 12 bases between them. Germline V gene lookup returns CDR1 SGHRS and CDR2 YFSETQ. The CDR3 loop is CASSFGGVENTEAFF. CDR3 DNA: TGCGCCAGCAGCTTTGGGGGGGTTGAGAACACTGAAGCTTTCTTT.

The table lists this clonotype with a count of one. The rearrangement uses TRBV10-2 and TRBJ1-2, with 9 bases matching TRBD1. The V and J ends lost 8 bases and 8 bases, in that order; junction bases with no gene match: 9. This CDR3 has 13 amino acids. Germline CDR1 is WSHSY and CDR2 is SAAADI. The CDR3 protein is CASGSGTGHGYTF. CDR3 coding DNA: TGCGCCAGCGGATCCGGGACAGGGCACGGCTACACCTTC.

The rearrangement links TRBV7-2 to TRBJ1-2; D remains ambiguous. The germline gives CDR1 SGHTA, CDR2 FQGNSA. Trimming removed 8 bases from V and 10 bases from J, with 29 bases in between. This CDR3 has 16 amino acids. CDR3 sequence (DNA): TGTGCCAGCCGTAACCCAAGCCTCGGGTACCTACCTACCTACACCTTC. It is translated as CASRNPSLGYLPTYTF.

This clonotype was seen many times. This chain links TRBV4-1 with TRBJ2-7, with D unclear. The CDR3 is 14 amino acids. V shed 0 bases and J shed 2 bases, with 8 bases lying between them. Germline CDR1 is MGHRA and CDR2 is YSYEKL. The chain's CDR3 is CASSQEGPTYEQYF. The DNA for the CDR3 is TGCGCCAGCAGCCAAGAGGGTCCCACCTACGAGCAGTACTTC.

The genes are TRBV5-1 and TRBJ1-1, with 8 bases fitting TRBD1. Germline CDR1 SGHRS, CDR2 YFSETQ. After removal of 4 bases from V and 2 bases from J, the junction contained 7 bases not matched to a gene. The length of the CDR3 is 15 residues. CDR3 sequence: CASSVPGTGNTEAFF. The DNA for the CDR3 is TGCGCCAGCAGCGTCCCCGGGACAGGCAACACTGAAGCTTTCTTT.

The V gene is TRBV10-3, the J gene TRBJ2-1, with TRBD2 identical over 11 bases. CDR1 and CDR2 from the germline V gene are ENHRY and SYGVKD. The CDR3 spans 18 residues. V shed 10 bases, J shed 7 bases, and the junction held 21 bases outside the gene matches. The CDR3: CATLPRLAGSPGGNEQFF. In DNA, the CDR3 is TGTGCCACCCTACCGAGACTAGCGGGGTCTCCCGGGGGGAATGAGCAGTTCTTC.

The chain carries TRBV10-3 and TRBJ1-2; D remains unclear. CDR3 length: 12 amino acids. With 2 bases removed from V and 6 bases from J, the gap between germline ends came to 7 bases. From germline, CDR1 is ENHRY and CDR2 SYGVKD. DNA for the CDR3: TGTGCCATCAGTGAGGGTGGGGATGGCTACACCTTC. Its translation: CAISEGGDGYTF.

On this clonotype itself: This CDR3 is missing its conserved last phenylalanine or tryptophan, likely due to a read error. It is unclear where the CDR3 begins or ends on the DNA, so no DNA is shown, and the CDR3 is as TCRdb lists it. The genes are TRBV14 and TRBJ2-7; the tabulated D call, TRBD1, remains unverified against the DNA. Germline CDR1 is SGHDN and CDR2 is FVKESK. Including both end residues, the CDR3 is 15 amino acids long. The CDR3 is CASSPTGTRSYEQCS.

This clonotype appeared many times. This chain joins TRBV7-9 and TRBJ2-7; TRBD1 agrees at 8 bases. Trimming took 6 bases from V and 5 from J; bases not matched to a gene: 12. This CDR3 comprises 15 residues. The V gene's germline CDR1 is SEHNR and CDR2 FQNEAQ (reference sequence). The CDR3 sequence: CASSPVGQGANEQYF. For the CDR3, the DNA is TGTGCCAGCAGTCCGGTGGGGCAGGGGGCGAACGAGCAGTACTTC.

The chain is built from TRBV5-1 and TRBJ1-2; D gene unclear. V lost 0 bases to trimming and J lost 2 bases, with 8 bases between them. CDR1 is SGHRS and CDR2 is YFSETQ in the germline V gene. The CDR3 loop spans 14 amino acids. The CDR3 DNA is TGCGCCAGCAGCTTGGTCGGGAGGAACTATGGCTACACCTTC. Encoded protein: CASSLVGRNYGYTF.

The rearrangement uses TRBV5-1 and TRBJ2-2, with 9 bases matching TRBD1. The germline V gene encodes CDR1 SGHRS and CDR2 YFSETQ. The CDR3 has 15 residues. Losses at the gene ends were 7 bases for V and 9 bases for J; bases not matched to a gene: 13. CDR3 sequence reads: CASFQGQGFSRELFF. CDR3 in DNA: TGCGCCAGCTTCCAGGGACAGGGTTTTTCCCGGGAGCTGTTTTTT.

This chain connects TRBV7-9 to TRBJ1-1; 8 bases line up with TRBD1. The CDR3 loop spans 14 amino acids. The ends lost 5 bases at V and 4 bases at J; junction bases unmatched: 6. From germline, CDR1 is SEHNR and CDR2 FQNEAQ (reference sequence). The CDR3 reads CASSRTGMATEAFF. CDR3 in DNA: TGTGCCAGCAGCCGGACAGGGATGGCCACTGAAGCTTTCTTT.

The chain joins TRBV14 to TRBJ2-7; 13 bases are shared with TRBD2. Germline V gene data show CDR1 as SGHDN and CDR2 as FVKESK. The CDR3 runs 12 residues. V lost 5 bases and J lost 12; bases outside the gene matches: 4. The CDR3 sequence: CASSRTSGSPYF. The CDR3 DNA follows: TGTGCCAGCAGCAGGACTAGCGGGAGTCCGTACTTC.

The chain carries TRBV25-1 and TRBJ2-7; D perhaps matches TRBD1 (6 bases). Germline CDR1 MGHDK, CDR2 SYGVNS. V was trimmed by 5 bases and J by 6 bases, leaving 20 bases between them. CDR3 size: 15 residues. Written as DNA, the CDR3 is TGTGCCAGCAGTCCTGACAGTTATATCAGGGGCGAGCAGTACTTC. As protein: CASSPDSYIRGEQYF.

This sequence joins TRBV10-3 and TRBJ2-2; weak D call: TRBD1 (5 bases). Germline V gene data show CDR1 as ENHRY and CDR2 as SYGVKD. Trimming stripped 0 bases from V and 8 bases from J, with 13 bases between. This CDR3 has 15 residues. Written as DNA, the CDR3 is TGTGCCATCAGTGAGTCTAGGGGTAGCACTGGGGAGCTGTTTTTT. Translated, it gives CAISESRGSTGELFF.